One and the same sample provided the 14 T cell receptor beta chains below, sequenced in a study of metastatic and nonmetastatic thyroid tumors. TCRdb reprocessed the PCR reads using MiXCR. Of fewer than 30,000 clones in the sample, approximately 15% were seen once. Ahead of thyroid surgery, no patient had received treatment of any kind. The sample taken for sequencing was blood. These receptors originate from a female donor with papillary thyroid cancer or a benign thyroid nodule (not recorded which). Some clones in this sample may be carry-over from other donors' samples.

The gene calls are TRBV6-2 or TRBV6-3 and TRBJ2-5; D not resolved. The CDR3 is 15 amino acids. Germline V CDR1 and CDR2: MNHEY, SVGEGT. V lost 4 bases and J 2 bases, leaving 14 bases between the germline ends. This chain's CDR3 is CASSLNKWSQETQYF. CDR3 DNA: TGTGCCAGCAGTTTGAACAAGTGGTCGCAAGAGACCCAGTACTTC.

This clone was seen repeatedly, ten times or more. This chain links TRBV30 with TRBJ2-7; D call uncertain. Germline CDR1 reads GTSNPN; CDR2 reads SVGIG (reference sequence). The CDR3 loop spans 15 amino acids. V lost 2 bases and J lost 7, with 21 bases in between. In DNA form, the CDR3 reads TGTGCCTGGAGTAGGCAGTCGTCCTTTCGATGGGAGCAGTACTTC. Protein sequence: CAWSRQSSFRWEQYF.

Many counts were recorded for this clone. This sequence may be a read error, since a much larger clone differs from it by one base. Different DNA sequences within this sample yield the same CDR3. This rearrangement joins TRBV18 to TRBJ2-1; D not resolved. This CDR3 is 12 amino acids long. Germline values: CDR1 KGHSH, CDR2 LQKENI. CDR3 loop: CASSPPPDEQFF. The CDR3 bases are TGTGCCAGCTCCCCACCCCCCGATGAGCAGTTCTTC. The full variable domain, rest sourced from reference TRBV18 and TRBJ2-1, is NAGVMQNPRHLVRRRGQEARLRCSPMKGHSHVYWYRQLPEEGLKFMVYLQKENIIDESGMPKERFSAEFPKEGPSILRIQQVVRGDSAAYFCASSPPPDEQFFGPGTRLTVL.

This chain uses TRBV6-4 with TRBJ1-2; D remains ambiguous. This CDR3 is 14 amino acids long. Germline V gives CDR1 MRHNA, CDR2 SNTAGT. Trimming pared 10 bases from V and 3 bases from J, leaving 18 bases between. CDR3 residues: CATNKDGSYYGYTF. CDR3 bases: TGTGCCACCAATAAGGACGGCTCTTACTATGGCTACACCTTC.

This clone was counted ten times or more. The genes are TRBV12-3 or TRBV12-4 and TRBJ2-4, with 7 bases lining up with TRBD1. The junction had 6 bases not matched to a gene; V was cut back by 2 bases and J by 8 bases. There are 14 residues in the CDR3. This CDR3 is CASSLSRGQDIQYF. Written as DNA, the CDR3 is TGTGCCAGCAGTTTATCGAGGGGGCAGGACATTCAGTACTTC.

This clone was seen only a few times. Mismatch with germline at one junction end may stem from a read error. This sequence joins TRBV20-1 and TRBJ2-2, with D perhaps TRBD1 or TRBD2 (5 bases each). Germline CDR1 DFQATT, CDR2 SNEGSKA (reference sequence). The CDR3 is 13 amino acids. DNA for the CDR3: TGCAGTTCAACCCGGGACCACACCGGTGAGCTGTTTTTT. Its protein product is CSSTRDHTGELFF.

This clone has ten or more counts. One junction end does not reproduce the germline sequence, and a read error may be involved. In DNA, the CDR3 is TGTGCCAGCAGCTCCCGGCGTGGTCAGGGGGACCAGGAGACCCAGTACTTC. Its translation: CASSSRRGQGDQETQYF. The chain has TRBV7-9 and TRBJ2-5, with 7 bases matching TRBD1. This CDR3 region has 17 residues. CDR1 and CDR2 from the germline V gene are SEHNR and FQNEAQ (reference sequence).

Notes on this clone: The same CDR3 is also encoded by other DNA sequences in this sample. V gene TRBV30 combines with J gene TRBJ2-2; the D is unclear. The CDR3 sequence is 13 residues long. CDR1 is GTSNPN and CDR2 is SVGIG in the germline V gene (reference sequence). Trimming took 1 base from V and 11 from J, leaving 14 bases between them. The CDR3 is CAWSGTSVGELFF. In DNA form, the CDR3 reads TGTGCCTGGAGTGGTACCTCAGTCGGAGAGCTGTTTTTT.

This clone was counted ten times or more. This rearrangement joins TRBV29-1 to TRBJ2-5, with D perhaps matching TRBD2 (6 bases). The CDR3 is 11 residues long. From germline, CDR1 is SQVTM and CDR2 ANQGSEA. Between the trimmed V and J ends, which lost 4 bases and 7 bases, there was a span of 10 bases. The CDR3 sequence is CSVGLGGTQYF. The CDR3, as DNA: TGCAGCGTTGGACTAGGTGGGACCCAGTACTTC. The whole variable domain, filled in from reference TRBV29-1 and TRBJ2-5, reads SAVISQKPSRDICQRGTSLTIQCQVDSQVTMMFWYRQQPGQSLTLIATANQGSEATYESGFVIDKFPISRPNLTFSTLTVSNMSPEDSSIYLCSVGLGGTQYFGPGTRLLVL.

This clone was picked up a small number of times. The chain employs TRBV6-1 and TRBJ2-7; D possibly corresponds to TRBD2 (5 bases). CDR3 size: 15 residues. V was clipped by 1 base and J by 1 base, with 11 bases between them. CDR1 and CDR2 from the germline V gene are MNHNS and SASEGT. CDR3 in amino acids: CASSEVLSGSYEQYF. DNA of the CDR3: TGTGCCAGCAGTGAAGTGCTATCGGGATCCTACGAGCAGTACTTC.

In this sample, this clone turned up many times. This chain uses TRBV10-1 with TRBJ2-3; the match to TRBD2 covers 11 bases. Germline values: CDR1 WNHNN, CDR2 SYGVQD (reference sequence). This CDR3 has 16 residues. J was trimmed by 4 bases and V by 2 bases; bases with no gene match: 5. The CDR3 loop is CASSEITSGSADTQYF. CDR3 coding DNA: TGCGCCAGCAGTGAGATCACTAGCGGGAGCGCAGATACGCAGTATTTT.

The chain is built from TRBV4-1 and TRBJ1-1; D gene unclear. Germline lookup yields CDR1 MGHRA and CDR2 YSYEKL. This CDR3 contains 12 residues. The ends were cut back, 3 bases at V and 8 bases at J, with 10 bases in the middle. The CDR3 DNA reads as TGCGCCAGCAGCCAGGGAATGTCAGAAGCTTTCTTT. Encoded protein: CASSQGMSEAFF.

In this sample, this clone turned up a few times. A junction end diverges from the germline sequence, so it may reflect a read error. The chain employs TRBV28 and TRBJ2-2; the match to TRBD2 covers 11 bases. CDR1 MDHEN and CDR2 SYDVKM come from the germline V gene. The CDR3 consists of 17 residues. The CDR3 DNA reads TGTGTCAGCAGTTTACCAGGGACTAGCGGCGGCACCGGTGAGCTGTTTTTT. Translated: CVSSLPGTSGGTGELFF.

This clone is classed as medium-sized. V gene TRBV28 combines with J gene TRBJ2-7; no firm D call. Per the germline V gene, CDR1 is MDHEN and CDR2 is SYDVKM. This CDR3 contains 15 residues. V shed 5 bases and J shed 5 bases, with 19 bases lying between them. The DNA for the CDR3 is TGTGCCAGCAGTCATATAATGGGGTTAGGTAACGAGCAGTACTTC. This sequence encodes CASSHIMGLGNEQYF.